What follows is one T cell receptor (beta chain) and its context. Its target is not known. The data belong to a study of T cell repertoires in cytomegalovirus infection. Overall study context: Indications of both CMV infection and matching HLA type were provided by public TCR beta signatures. Study findings and constraints: Accumulated public TCR beta family frequency recognized individuals carrying CMV together with the relevant HLA. HLA-C-restricted CMV-specific TCR beta clonotypes were dominant in the ex vivo response.

Trimming cost V 6 bases and J 5 bases; bases outside gene matches: 12. The CDR3 spans 15 residues. A single record per CDR3 protein comes from TCRdb applying MiXCR to the reads. This sample carries hundreds of thousands of distinct CDR3 sequences, roughly 17% of them seen once, and the ten largest clones take around 12%. The chain joins TRBV12-3 or TRBV12-4 to TRBJ1-1, with 7 bases that match TRBD1. The sequenced sample was PBMCs. This TCR came from a human donor in good health (CMV status not recorded). Some clones in this sample may be carry-over from other donors' samples. CDR3 residues: CASRSPQTGWTEAFF. DNA of the CDR3: TGTGCCAGCAGGAGCCCCCAGACAGGGTGGACTGAAGCTTTCTTT.